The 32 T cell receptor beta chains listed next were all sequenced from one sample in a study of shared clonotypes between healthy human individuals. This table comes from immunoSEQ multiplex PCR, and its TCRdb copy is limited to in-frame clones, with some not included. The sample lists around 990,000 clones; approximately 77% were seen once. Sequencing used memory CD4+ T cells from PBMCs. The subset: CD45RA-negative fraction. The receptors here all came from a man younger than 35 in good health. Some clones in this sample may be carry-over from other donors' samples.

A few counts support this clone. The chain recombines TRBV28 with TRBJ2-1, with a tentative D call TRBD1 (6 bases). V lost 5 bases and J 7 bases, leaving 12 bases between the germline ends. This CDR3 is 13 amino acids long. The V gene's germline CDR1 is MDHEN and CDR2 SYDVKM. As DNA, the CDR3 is TGTGCCAGCAGTCCTTACAGGGAAAATGAGCAGTTCTTC. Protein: CASSPYRENEQFF.

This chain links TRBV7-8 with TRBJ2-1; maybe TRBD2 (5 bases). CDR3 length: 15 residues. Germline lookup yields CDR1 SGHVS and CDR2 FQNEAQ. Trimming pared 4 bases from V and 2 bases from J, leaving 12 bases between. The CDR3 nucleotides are TGTGCCAGCAGCTCATTCGGGGTTCCCTACAATGAGCAGTTCTTC. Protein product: CASSSFGVPYNEQFF. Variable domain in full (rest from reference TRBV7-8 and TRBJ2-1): GAGVSQSPRYKVAKRGQDVALRCDPISGHVSLFWYQQALGQGPEFLTYFQNEAQLDKSGLPSDRFFAERPEGSVSTLKIQRTQQEDSAVYLCASSSFGVPYNEQFFGPGTRLTVL.

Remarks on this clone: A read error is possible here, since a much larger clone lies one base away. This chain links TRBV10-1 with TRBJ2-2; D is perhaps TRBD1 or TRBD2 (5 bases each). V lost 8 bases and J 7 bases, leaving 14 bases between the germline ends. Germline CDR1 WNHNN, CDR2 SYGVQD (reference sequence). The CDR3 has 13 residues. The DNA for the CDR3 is TGCGCCAGCCAGACAGAGGGCGGCGGGGAGCTGTTTTTT. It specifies CASQTEGGGELFF.

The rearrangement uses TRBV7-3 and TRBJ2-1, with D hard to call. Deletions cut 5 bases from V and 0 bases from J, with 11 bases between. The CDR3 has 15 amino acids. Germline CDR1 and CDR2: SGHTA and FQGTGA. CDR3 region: CASSPTSNSYNEQFF. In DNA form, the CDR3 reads TGTGCCAGCAGCCCGACTTCCAACTCCTACAATGAGCAGTTCTTC.

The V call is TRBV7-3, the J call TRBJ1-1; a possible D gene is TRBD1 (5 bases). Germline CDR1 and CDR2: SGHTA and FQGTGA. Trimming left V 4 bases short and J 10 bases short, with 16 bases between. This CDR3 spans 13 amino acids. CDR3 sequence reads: CASSSGTAVGAFF. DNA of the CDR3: TGTGCCAGCAGCTCCGGGACGGCGGTCGGAGCTTTCTTT.

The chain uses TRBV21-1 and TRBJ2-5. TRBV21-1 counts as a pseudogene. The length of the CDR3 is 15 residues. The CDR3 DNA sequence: TGTGCCAGCAGCAAAGAGCCTAGGGTGTGGGAGACCCAGTACTTC. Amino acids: CASSKEPRVWETQYF.

The CDR3 DNA reads as TGTGCCAGCAGCCGGGCGACCTACGAGCAGTACTTC. Translation: CASSRATYEQYF. The rearrangement links TRBV7-8 to TRBJ2-7; D gene ambiguous. CDR3 length: 12 residues. The V end lost 5 bases, the J end lost 2 bases, and 7 bases lay between the germline ends. Germline CDR1 reads SGHVS; CDR2 reads FQNEAQ.

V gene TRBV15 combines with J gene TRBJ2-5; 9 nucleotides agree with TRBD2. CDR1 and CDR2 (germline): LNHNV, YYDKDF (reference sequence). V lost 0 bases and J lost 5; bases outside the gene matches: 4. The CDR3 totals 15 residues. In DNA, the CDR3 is TGTGCCACCAGCAGAGAGGGCGGGAGGGTGGAGACCCAGTACTTC. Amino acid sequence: CATSREGGRVETQYF. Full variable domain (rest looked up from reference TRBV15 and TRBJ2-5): DAMVIQNPRYQVTQFGKPVTLSCSQTLNHNVMYWYQQKSSQAPKLLFHYYDKDFNNEADTPDNFQSRRPNTSFCFLDIRSPGLGDTAMYLCATSREGGRVETQYFGPGTRLLVL.

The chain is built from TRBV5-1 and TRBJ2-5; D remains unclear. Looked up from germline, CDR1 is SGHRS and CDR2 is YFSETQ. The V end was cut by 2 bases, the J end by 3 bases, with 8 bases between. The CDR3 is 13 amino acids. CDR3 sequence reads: CASSLGFEETQYF. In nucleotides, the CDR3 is TGCGCCAGCAGCTTAGGCTTCGAAGAGACCCAGTACTTC.

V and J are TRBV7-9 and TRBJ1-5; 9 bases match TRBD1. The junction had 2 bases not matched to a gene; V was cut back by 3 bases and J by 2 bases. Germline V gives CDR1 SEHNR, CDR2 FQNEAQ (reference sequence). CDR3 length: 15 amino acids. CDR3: CASSFTGGGNQPQHF. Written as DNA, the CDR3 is TGTGCCAGCAGCTTTACAGGGGGCGGCAATCAGCCCCAGCATTTT.

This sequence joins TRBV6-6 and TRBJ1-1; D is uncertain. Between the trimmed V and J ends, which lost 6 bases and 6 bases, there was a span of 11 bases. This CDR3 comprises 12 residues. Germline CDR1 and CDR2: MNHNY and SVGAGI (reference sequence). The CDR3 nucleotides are TGTGCCAGCAGAACCAAGACGGCTGAAGCTTTCTTT. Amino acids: CASRTKTAEAFF.

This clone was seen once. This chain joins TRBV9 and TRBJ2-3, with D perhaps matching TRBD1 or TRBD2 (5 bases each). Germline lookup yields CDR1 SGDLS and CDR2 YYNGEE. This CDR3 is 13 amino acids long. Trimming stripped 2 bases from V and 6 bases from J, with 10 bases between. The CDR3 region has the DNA TGTGCCAGCAGCGTCGGGACCTGGGATACGCAGTATTTT. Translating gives CASSVGTWDTQYF.

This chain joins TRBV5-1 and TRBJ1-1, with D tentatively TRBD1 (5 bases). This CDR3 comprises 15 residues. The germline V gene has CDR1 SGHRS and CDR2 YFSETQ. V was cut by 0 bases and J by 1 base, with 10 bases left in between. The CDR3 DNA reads TGCGCCAGCAGCTTGGTTGGACACACGAACACTGAAGCTTTCTTT. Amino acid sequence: CASSLVGHTNTEAFF. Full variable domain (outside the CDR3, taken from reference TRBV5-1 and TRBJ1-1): KAGVTQTPRYLIKTRGQQVTLSCSPISGHRSVSWYQQTPGQGLQFLFEYFSETQRNKGNFPGRFSGRQFSNSRSEMNVSTLELGDSALYLCASSLVGHTNTEAFFGQGTRLTVV.

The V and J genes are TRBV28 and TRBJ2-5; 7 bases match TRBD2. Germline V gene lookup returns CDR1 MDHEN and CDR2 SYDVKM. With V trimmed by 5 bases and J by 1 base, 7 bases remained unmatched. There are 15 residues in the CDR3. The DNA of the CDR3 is TGTGCCAGCAGTGGCCGGGAGGTAACCCAAGAGACCCAGTACTTC. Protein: CASSGREVTQETQYF.

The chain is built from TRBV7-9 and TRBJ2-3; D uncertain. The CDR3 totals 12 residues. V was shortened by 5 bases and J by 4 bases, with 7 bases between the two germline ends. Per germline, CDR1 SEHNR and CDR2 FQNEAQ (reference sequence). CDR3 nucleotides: TGTGCCAGCAGCGAGAGAGCAGATACGCAGTATTTT. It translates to CASSERADTQYF.

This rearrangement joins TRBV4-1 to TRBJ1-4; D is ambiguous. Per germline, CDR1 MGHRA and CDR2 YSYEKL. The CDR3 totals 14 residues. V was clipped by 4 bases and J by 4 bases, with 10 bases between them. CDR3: CASSRPGINEKLFF. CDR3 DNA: TGCGCCAGCAGCCGACCGGGAATTAATGAAAAACTGTTTTTT.

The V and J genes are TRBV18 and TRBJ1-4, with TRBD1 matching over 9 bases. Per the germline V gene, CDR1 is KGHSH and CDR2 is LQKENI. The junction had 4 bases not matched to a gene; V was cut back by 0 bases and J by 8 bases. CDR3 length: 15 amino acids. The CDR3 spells CASSPPGQGSEKLFF. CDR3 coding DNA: TGTGCCAGCTCACCACCGGGACAGGGATCCGAAAAACTGTTTTTT.

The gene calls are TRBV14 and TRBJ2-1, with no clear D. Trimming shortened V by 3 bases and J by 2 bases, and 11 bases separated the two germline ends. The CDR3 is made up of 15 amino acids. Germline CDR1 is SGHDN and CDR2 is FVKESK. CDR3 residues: CASSQSGPTYNEQFF. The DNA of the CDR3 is TGTGCCAGCAGCCAGTCCGGGCCCACCTACAATGAGCAGTTCTTC.

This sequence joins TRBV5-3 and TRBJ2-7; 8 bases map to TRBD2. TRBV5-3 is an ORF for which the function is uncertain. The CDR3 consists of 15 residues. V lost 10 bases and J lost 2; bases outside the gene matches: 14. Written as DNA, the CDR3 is TGTGCCGTTCCCCGCATAGCGGGGTCCCCCTACGAGCAGTACTTC. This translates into CAVPRIAGSPYEQYF.

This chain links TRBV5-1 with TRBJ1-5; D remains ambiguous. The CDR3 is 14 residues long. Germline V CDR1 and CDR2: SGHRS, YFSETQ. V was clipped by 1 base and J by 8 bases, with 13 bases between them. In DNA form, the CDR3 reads TGCGCCAGCAGCTTGAACGGTCCGGTCGAGCCCCAGCATTTT. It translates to CASSLNGPVEPQHF.

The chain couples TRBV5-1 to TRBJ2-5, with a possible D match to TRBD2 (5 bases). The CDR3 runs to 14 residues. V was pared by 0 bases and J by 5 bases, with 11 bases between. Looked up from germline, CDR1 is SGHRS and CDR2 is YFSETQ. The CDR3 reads CASSLGSGGETQYF. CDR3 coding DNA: TGCGCCAGCAGCTTGGGGTCGGGCGGGGAGACCCAGTACTTC. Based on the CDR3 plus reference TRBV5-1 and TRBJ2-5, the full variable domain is KAGVTQTPRYLIKTRGQQVTLSCSPISGHRSVSWYQQTPGQGLQFLFEYFSETQRNKGNFPGRFSGRQFSNSRSEMNVSTLELGDSALYLCASSLGSGGETQYFGPGTRLLVL.

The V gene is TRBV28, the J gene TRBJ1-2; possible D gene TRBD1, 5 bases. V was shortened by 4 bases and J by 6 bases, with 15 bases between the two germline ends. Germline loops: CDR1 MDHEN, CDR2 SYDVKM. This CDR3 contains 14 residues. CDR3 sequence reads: CASSSQPRQNGYTF. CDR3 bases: TGTGCCAGCAGTTCCCAGCCCCGACAGAATGGCTACACCTTC.

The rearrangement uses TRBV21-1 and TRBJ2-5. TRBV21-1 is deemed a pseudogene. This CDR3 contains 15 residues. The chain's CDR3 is CASSKEETRGETQYF. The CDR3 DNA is TGTGCCAGCAGCAAAGAAGAGACGAGGGGAGAGACCCAGTACTTC.

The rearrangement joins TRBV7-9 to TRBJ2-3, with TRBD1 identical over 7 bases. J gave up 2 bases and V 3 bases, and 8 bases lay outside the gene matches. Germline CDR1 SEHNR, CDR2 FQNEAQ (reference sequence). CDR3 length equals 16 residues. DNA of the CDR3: TGTGCCAGCAGCTTGGGACAGCGACCGATCACAGATACGCAGTATTTT. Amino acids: CASSLGQRPITDTQYF.

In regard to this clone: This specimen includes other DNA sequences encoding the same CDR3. CDR3 loop: CASSLEGLQETQYF. The CDR3 nucleotides are TGCGCCAGCAGCTTGGAGGGACTTCAAGAGACCCAGTACTTC. V usage is TRBV5-1 and J usage is TRBJ2-5; possibly TRBD2 for D (6 bases). The CDR3 loop spans 14 amino acids. Germline values: CDR1 SGHRS, CDR2 YFSETQ. Trimming took off 0 bases at V and 2 bases at J, with 8 bases between the two ends.

The CDR3 nucleotides read TGTGCCAGCAGCTTAGCCTCAGGGGACTTCTACGAGCAGTACTTC. It specifies CASSLASGDFYEQYF. The chain links TRBV11-1 to TRBJ2-7, with D perhaps assigned TRBD1 or TRBD2 (6 bases each). The V and J ends lost 0 bases and 3 bases respectively, with 12 bases between them. CDR3 size: 15 residues. CDR1 is SGHAT and CDR2 is FQDESV in the germline V gene (reference sequence).

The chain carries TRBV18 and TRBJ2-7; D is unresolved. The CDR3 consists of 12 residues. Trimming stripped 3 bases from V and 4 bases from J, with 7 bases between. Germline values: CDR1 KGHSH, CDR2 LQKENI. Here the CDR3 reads CASSPSYYEQYF. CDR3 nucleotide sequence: TGTGCCAGCTCACCGTCTTATTACGAGCAGTACTTC. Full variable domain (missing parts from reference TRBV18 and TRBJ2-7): NAGVMQNPRHLVRRRGQEARLRCSPMKGHSHVYWYRQLPEEGLKFMVYLQKENIIDESGMPKERFSAEFPKEGPSILRIQQVVRGDSAAYFCASSPSYYEQYFGPGTRLTVT.

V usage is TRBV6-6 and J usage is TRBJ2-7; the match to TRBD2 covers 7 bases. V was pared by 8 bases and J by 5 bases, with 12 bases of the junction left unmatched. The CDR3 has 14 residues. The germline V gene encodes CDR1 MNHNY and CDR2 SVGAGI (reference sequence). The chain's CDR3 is CASAPPGGNHEQYF. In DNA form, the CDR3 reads TGTGCCAGCGCCCCTCCGGGAGGCAACCACGAGCAGTACTTC.

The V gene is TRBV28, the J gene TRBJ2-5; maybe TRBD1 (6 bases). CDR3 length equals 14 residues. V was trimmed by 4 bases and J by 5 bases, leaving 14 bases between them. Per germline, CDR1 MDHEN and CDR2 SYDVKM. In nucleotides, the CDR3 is TGTGCCAGCAGTTCCCCAGGGGCGGAGGAGACCCAGTACTTC. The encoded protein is CASSSPGAEETQYF.

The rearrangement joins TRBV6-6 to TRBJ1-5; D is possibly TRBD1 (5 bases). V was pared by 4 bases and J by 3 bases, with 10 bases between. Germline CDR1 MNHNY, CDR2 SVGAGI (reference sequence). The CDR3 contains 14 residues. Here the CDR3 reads CASSSQTVNQPQHF. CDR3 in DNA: TGTGCCAGCAGTTCCCAGACAGTCAATCAGCCCCAGCATTTT.

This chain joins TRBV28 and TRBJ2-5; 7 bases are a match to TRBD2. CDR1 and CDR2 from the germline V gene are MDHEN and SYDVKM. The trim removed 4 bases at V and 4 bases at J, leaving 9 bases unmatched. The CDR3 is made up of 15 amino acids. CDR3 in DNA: TGTGCCAGCAGTTCGCTCAGACTAGCCGGAGAGACCCAGTACTTC. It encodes CASSSLRLAGETQYF.

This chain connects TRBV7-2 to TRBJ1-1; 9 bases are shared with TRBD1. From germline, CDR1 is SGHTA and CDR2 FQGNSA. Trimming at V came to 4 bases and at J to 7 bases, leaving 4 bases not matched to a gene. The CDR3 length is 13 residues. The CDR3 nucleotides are TGTGCCAGCAGCTGGACAGGGGCGGTTGAAGCTTTCTTT. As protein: CASSWTGAVEAFF.